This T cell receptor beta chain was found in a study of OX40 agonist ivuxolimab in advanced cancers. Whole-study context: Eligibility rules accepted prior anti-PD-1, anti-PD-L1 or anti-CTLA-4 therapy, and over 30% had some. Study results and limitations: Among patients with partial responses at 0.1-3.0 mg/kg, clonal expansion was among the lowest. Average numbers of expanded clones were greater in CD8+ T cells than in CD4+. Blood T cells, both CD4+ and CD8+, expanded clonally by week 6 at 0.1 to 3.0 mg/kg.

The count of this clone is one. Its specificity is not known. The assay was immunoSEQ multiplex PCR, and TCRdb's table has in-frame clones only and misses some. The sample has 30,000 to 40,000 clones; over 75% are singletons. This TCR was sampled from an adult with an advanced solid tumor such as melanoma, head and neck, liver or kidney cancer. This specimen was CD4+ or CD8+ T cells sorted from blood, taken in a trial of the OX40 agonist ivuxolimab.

In DNA form, the CDR3 reads TGTGCCAGCAGCGTCGGTCGGTCTAACTATGGCTACACCTTC. Protein product: CASSVGRSNYGYTF. V and J are TRBV9 and TRBJ1-2; D not certain. This CDR3 region has 14 residues. V lost 2 bases and J 0 bases, leaving 8 bases between the germline ends. Per the germline V gene, CDR1 is SGDLS and CDR2 is YYNGEE.